This TCR beta chain was captured in a study of T-cell memory formation after mild COVID-19 listed by TCRdb under 2021. Notes on the research overall: TCR sequence clusters from the two donors were found to be largely donor specific. In two donors, T-cell clones that expanded and contracted after mild COVID-19 were tracked by sequencing TCRalpha and TCRbeta repertoires over time. The cohort comprised two young, previously healthy adult volunteers, one female and one male. General findings and caveats noted by the study authors: Only a couple of mild cases were covered by the study, and larger cohorts that include severe cases with pre-infection samples were considered necessary. From day 15 to 85, contracting clones showed balanced CD4/CD8 phenotypes, whereas a second wave of clones that expanded from day 15 to 37 leaned towards CD4+. The detection of some responding clones in pre-infection memory suggests that pre-existing cross-reactive memory T cells joined the SARS-CoV-2 response. Contracting CD4+ clones appeared mostly in the CM and EM memory subsets, whereas CD8+ clones were enriched in EMRA. Whether the second-wave clones peaking on day 37 were SARS-CoV-2 specific was not confirmed.

Ficoll-Paque density gradient centrifugation was the method used to isolate PBMCs. This clonotype was found a few times. It lacks a known antigen. No base qualities exist here, and no much larger clone lies one base off it. TCRdb names Illumina NovaSeq 6000 as the instrument used. TCRalpha and TCRbeta cDNA libraries were constructed by 5'RACE with constant-segment primers, with sample barcodes and unique molecular identifiers being introduced. RNA was extracted from every sample with Trizol reagent. The libraries were amplified in two PCR steps, and the second step added a second sample barcode and Illumina TruSeq adapters. Libraries were sequenced on an Illumina NovaSeq with 2 x 150 bp paired-end reads. Concerning the study's data processing: The reads were demultiplexed and collapsed into UMI-guided consensus sequences using migec v1.2.7. Using mixcr v2.1.11, UMI consensuses were aligned to TRA and TRB V and J templates and then assembled into clonotypes. Expanded or contracted clonotypes were those called significant by both edgeR and NoisET, with noise models trained on biological replicates. For edgeR calls, the thresholds were a false discovery rate-adjusted p below 0.01 and a log2 fold-change of 1. As an exploratory analysis of dynamics, max-normalized trajectories of the 1000 most abundant clonotypes were examined with PCA combined with hierarchical clustering. Separately sequenced CD4+ and CD8+ repertoires were used to assign the CD4 or CD8 phenotype of responding clones. TCRdb cleaned the public reads at Q25 with fastp, built clones with MiXCR and kept in-frame beta chains. Every entry covers one CDR3 protein and lists the most common genes and DNA from its rows. TCRdb's processing, not the study's, gives the V and J calls here. Across this sample there are about 110,000 distinct CDR3 sequences, with 22% seen only once. Clones ranked in the top ten supply approximately 40% of the sample.

Trimming at the junction amounts to 1 base on V and 0 bases on J, and the germline ends lie 12 bases apart. The CDR3 runs 16 amino acids, cysteine and phenylalanine included. Only the CDR3 region is kept as DNA, spanning 48 bases read in frame from base 1. According to the germline V gene (reference sequence), CDR1 reads LNHDA and CDR2 reads SQIVND. The sequenced material came from PBMCs or a T cell subset sorted from them (not recorded which). The TCR was taken from a man between 18 and 29 years old who had mild COVID-19 (a few samples of this study predate the infection). The sample titles of this study are shuffled in the database, so cell type and time point are left out; the donor was told from shared clones. The chain is assembled from TRBV19 and TRBJ1-2; the D gene assignment is ambiguous. The CDR3 reads as follows: CASSIAELTPNYGYTF. DNA sequence: TGTGCCAGTAGTATAGCCGAATTGACACCTAACTATGGCTACACCTTC.